This TCR beta chain was identified in a study of T cells in Graves' hyperthyroidism and ophthalmopathy. This clonotype was observed at least ten times. Template material for amplifying TCR beta CDR3 regions consisted of RNA transcripts. HTBI primers drove first-round RT-PCR of the TCR CDR3. MiXCR, run by TCRdb on the multiplex PCR reads, gives a single entry per CDR3 protein. The sample carries approximately 520,000 distinct CDR3 sequences, less than 25% recorded once. From more than 9.5 ml of fresh peripheral blood, PBMCs were isolated. Sequenced: blood. The clonotype was recovered from a man between 18 and 29 years old with Graves' hyperthyroidism.

CDR3 in amino acids: CASSKDIRGTEAFF. In DNA, the CDR3 is TGTGCCAGCAGCAAAGATATCAGGGGCACTGAAGCTTTCTTT. J is TRBJ1-1 and V is TRBV7-2; TRBD1 is a possible D gene (6 bases). Per the germline V gene, CDR1 is SGHTA and CDR2 is FQGNSA. This CDR3 is 14 amino acids long. The ends were cut back, 5 bases at V and 4 bases at J, with 14 bases in the middle.